The clone carrying this T cell receptor (beta chain) occurred a few times. Deletions cut 0 bases from V and 0 bases from J, with 6 bases between. CDR1 and CDR2 from the germline V gene are SEHNR and FQNEAQ (reference sequence). The CDR3 sequence is 14 residues long. The sample belongs to a study of Ad26.COV2.S vaccination and SARS-CoV-2 variants. Treatment meaning: about 20 received Ad26.COV2.S at low or high dose, single or two shots; five or six received placebo; per-sample allocation not given. Specimens were obtained on day 63 following the first vaccine or placebo injection. Sequencing was performed with immunoSEQ multiplex PCR; in TCRdb, only in-frame clones are kept and a portion is missing. This table has roughly 410,000 clones, around 82% appearing once.

This rearrangement joins TRBV7-9 to TRBJ2-7, with D possibly TRBD2 on 5 matching bases. This material consisted of peripheral blood, taken in a trial of Ad26.COV2.S vaccine versus placebo. The sequence was obtained from a person aged 18-65 years who received the Ad26.COV2.S COVID-19 vaccine or a placebo. Here the CDR3 reads CASSLAGSSYEQYF. The CDR3 nucleotides read TGTGCCAGCAGCTTAGCGGGGAGCTCCTACGAGCAGTACTTC.